This passage covers 28 T cell receptor beta chains from one sample sequenced in a study of T cells in women clearing cervical HPV infection. Data came from immunoSEQ multiplex PCR; TCRdb stores just in-frame clones and leaves some out. Here the sample table reports around 28,000 clones. Sequences were obtained from blood buffy coat. The receptors were gathered from a woman between 18 and 70 years old with a cervical HPV16 infection that either progressed to CIN3+ or cleared (not recorded which).

In the case of this clone: The read ends 3 residues before the CDR3 terminus; that terminus is restored from the germline J gene. V gene TRBV2 combines with J gene TRBJ1-2, with D possibly matching TRBD1 (5 bases). This CDR3 spans 13 amino acids. Germline values: CDR1 SNHLY, CDR2 FYNNEI. V was trimmed by 4 bases and J by 5 bases, leaving 11 bases between them. The CDR3 here is CASSAGGKYGYTF. The part of the CDR3 DNA that was read is TGTGCCAGCAGTGCGGGGGGGAAGTATGGC.

As regards this clone: The CDR3 extends 3 residues past the end of the read, so its final part is completed from the germline J gene. The rearrangement links TRBV20-1 to TRBJ2-2; D uncertain. The CDR3 contains 12 residues. The germline V gene encodes CDR1 DFQATT and CDR2 SNEGSKA (reference sequence). Trimming shortened V by 3 bases and J by 7 bases, and 9 bases separated the two germline ends. CDR3 bases read: TGCAGTGCTAGTAAGGCCGTCGGGGAG. Protein product: CSASKAVGE. The complete CDR3 reads CSASKAVGELFF.

About this clone itself: The CDR3 end lies 3 residues beyond the end of the read and is filled in from the germline J gene. The gene calls are TRBV7-8 and TRBJ2-7, with D perhaps matching TRBD1 (5 bases). Trimming removed 2 bases at V and 0 bases at J, with 20 bases between. Per germline, CDR1 SGHVS and CDR2 FQNEAQ. The CDR3 is 18 residues long. The CDR3 region is CASSLPPSGPGYSYEQYF. The sequenced part of the CDR3 DNA is TGTGCCAGCAGCTTACCCCCCTCAGGGCCGGGTTACTCCTACGAG.

As for this clone: With the read ending 3 residues before the CDR3 end, the germline J gene is used to fill in that end. The gene calls are TRBV20-1 and TRBJ1-2, with 7 nucleotides matching TRBD1. V dropped 1 base and J dropped 7; count of bases not matched to a gene: 12. From germline, CDR1 is DFQATT and CDR2 SNEGSKA (reference sequence). This CDR3 is built from 15 residues. The CDR3 sequence: CSARGGAGGSSGYTF. The CDR3 bases that were read are TGCAGTGCTAGAGGGGGGGCAGGGGGTTCTTCTGGC.

In regard to this clone: The CDR3 extends 3 residues past the end of the read, so its final part is completed from the germline J gene. The chain couples TRBV7-9 to TRBJ1-1; D not resolved. CDR3 length: 15 residues. Trimming left V 5 bases short and J 2 bases short, with 15 bases between. CDR1 and CDR2 from the germline V gene are SEHNR and FQNEAQ (reference sequence). CDR3 loop: CASSPQRLINTEAFF. CDR3 DNA, as far as it was read: TGTGCCAGCAGCCCTCAAAGGCTGATTAACACTGAA.

Concerning this clone: The observed sequence ends 3 residues before the CDR3 terminus, with the missing tail filled in from the germline J gene. The chain carries TRBV9 and TRBJ2-7; 11 nucleotides line up with TRBD2. The CDR3 has 16 amino acids. Germline CDR1 reads SGDLS; CDR2 reads YYNGEE. With 4 bases clipped from V and 2 bases from J, the junction kept 8 bases outside the gene matches. CDR3 amino acids: CASSLLAGAPTYEQYF. The DNA read from the CDR3 is TGTGCCAGCAGCTTACTAGCGGGAGCTCCCACCTACGAG.

To note about this clone: The read is 3 residues too short to cover the CDR3 end, so that end is filled in from the germline J gene. The V and J genes are TRBV18 and TRBJ2-7; 8 nucleotides align to TRBD1. V lost 0 bases, J lost 3 bases, and 4 bases stayed unmatched. This CDR3 has 15 amino acids. Germline V CDR1 and CDR2: KGHSH, LQKENI. The CDR3 spells CASSPPGTGIYEQYF. CDR3 bases read: TGTGCCAGCTCACCACCAGGGACAGGCATCTACGAG.

With respect to this clone: The read ends 3 residues shy of where the CDR3 ends; the end is completed using the germline J gene. The chain employs TRBV9 and TRBJ1-6; tentative D call: TRBD1 (5 bases). This CDR3 has 15 residues. CDR1 and CDR2 (germline): SGDLS, YYNGEE. Deletions cut 3 bases from V and 0 bases from J, with 7 bases between. CDR3: CASSDDSSYNSPLHF. The part of the CDR3 DNA that was read is TGTGCCAGCAGCGACGACAGCTCCTATAATTCACCC.

Points on this clone: With the read ending 3 residues before the CDR3 end, the germline J gene is used to fill in that end. The chain links TRBV19 to TRBJ2-5; D might be TRBD2 (6 bases). The CDR3 covers 12 residues. CDR1 and CDR2 (germline): LNHDA, SQIVND (reference sequence). V lost 3 bases and J 5 bases, leaving 7 bases between the germline ends. The part of the CDR3 DNA that was read is TGTGCCAGTAGTATTGGGGGGGAGACC. Protein: CASSIGGET. The full-length CDR3 reads as CASSIGGETQYF.

Remarks on this clone: The junction shows a germline mismatch at one end, possibly a read error. The CDR3 is cut off 3 residues early in the read; its end comes from the germline J gene. J is TRBJ2-1 and V is TRBV7-7; the match to TRBD2 covers 8 bases. The CDR3 is made up of 14 amino acids. Looked up from germline, CDR1 is SSHAT and CDR2 is FNYEAQ (reference sequence). The sequenced CDR3 bases are TGTGCTAGCAGCTTAGGTCTAGCGGGCAATGAG. Translated, it gives CASSLGLAGNE. The whole CDR3 reads CASSLGLAGNEQFF.

About this clone itself: The CDR3 is cut off 3 residues early in the read; its end comes from the germline J gene. The V call is TRBV5-1, the J call TRBJ2-3, with D maybe TRBD1 (6 bases). From germline, CDR1 is SGHRS and CDR2 YFSETQ. The CDR3 has 14 residues. The CDR3 is CASSLDPAGQPQYF. The sequenced part of the CDR3 DNA is TGCGCCAGCAGCTTGGACCCAGCAGGACAGCCG. Combining the CDR3 with reference TRBV5-1 and TRBJ2-3 gives the whole variable domain KAGVTQTPRYLIKTRGQQVTLSCSPISGHRSVSWYQQTPGQGLQFLFEYFSETQRNKGNFPGRFSGRQFSNSRSEMNVSTLELGDSALYLCASSLDPAGQPQYFGPGTRLTVL.

Notes on this clone: The CDR3 is cut off 3 residues early in the read; its end comes from the germline J gene. V is TRBV7-3 and J is TRBJ1-1; a weak D match, TRBD1 (5 bases). CDR3 length: 12 amino acids. V dropped 2 bases and J dropped 6 bases, with 7 bases sitting between them. Germline V gives CDR1 SGHTA, CDR2 FQGTGA. The CDR3 loop is CASSLVTAEAFF. The DNA read from the CDR3 is TGTGCCAGCAGCTTAGTGACAGCTGAA. The whole variable domain, remainder taken from reference TRBV7-3 and TRBJ1-1, is GAGVSQTPSNKVTEKGKYVELRCDPISGHTALYWYRQSLGQGPEFLIYFQGTGAADDSGLPNDRFFAVRPEGSVSTLKIQRTERGDSAVYLCASSLVTAEAFFGQGTRLTVV.

Details on this clone: The observed sequence ends 3 residues before the CDR3 terminus, with the missing tail filled in from the germline J gene. The chain has TRBV5-4 and TRBJ2-7, with 9 bases aligning to TRBD2. V lost 5 bases, J lost 4 bases, and 1 base stayed unmatched. The CDR3 runs to 12 residues. Germline values: CDR1 SGHNT, CDR2 YYREEE (reference sequence). The CDR3 sequence is CASSTSGYEQYF. The sequenced part of the CDR3 DNA is TGTGCCAGCAGTACTAGCGGGTACGAG.

The CDR3 loop is CASTTPRGGYRGQYF. CDR3 bases read: TGTGCCAGTACCACGCCCCGGGGAGGGTATCGAGGT. The V gene is TRBV19, the J gene TRBJ2-4; 7 nucleotides agree with TRBD2. The CDR3 is cut off 3 residues early in the read; its end comes from the germline J gene. Per the germline V gene, CDR1 is LNHDA and CDR2 is SQIVND (reference sequence). The CDR3 runs to 15 residues.

As concerns this clone: Coverage ceases 3 residues before the CDR3 finishes, and the germline J gene fills in the end. J is TRBJ2-3 and V is TRBV5-1; 7 nucleotides match TRBD2. V dropped 4 bases and J dropped 0; count of bases not matched to a gene: 8. The CDR3 spans 16 residues. Germline lookup yields CDR1 SGHRS and CDR2 YFSETQ. The covered CDR3 bases are TGCGCCAGCAGCCCCGGGGGGACGTCTAGCACAGATACG. Its protein is CASSPGGTSSTDT. The whole CDR3 protein reads CASSPGGTSSTDTQYF.

About this clone: The CDR3 end lies 3 residues beyond the end of the read and is filled in from the germline J gene. This chain uses TRBV5-8 with TRBJ2-7; TRBD1 matches 7 bases. Germline-derived CDR1 and CDR2 are SGHTS and YDEGEE. Germline trimming cut 4 bases from V and 5 bases from J; bases unmatched to any gene: 9. This CDR3 is built from 14 residues. CDR3 bases read: TGTGCCAGCAGCCCCAGACAGGGTACCCACGAG. It translates to CASSPRQGTHE. The CDR3, in full, reads CASSPRQGTHEQYF.

Notes on this clone: The read ends 3 residues before the CDR3 terminus; that terminus is restored from the germline J gene. This chain links TRBV7-6 with TRBJ2-1; 9 bases agree with TRBD2. J gave up 0 bases and V 0 bases, and 0 bases lay outside the gene matches. The CDR3 sequence is 16 residues long. CDR1 and CDR2 from the germline V gene are SGHVS and FNYEAQ. The CDR3 sequence: CASSLASGGSYNEQFF. CDR3 DNA (partial): TGTGCCAGCAGCTTAGCTAGCGGGGGCTCCTACAATGAG.

A note on this clone: The read terminates 3 residues before the CDR3 end, so the remaining end is supplied by the germline J gene. This sequence joins TRBV20-1 and TRBJ2-2; D might be TRBD1 (7 bases). CDR3 length: 14 residues. The germline V gene encodes CDR1 DFQATT and CDR2 SNEGSKA (reference sequence). CDR3 DNA, as far as it was read: TGCAGTGCTAGAGTCGGGGGACAGCCAGAAAAG. This encodes CSARVGGQPEK. The entire CDR3 protein is CSARVGGQPEKLFF.

On this clone: The read ends 3 residues before the CDR3 terminus; that terminus is restored from the germline J gene. The chain links TRBV19 to TRBJ2-6, with a weak D call TRBD2 (6 bases). The CDR3 runs to 17 residues. Trimming pared 2 bases from V and 2 bases from J, leaving 13 bases between. Germline CDR1 LNHDA, CDR2 SQIVND (reference sequence). CDR3 region: CASSIPEGEAGANVLTF. The covered CDR3 bases are TGTGCCAGTAGTATACCAGAAGGGGAGGCTGGGGCCAACGTC.

A word on this clone: From the germline J gene comes the end of the CDR3, since the read stops 3 residues before it. J is TRBJ2-4 and V is TRBV7-2, with 8 bases fitting TRBD1. Looked up from germline, CDR1 is SGHTA and CDR2 is FQGNSA. The CDR3 covers 13 residues. This CDR3 is CASSLVGQGGQYF. The CDR3 DNA, read in part, is TGTGCCAGCAGCTTAGTTGGACAGGGTGGT.

Notes on this clone: The read comes to an end 3 residues before the CDR3 does, leaving the germline J gene to fill in the end. V usage is TRBV30 and J usage is TRBJ1-1, with D unresolved. This CDR3 comprises 12 residues. V was clipped by 1 base and J by 4 bases, with 7 bases between them. Germline-derived CDR1 and CDR2 are GTSNPN and SVGIG (reference sequence). The sequenced CDR3 bases are TGTGCCTGGAGTGATAGTCTCACTGAA. As protein: CAWSDSLTE. The full CDR3 reads CAWSDSLTEAFF. The whole variable domain, filled in from reference TRBV30 and TRBJ1-1, reads SQTIHQWPATLVQPVGSPLSLECTVEGTSNPNLYWYRQAAGRGLQLLFYSVGIGQISSEVPQNLSASRPQDRQFILSSKKLLLSDSGFYLCAWSDSLTEAFFGQGTRLTVV.

As for this clone: The read gets to within 3 residues of the CDR3 end, and the germline J gene fills in the rest. The genes are TRBV20-1 and TRBJ1-4, with D perhaps TRBD1 (5 bases). Germline V gene data show CDR1 as DFQATT and CDR2 as SNEGSKA (reference sequence). The CDR3 is 15 residues long. The CDR3 DNA, read in part, is TGCAGTGCTGGCCGAAAGACAGAACTTAATTCACCA. This gives the protein CSAGRKTELNSP. The CDR3 in full is CSAGRKTELNSPLFF.

A note on this clone: The read ends 3 residues shy of where the CDR3 ends; the end is completed using the germline J gene. The chain has TRBV6-1 and TRBJ2-7, with 10 bases identical to TRBD2. Germline CDR1 is MNHNS and CDR2 is SASEGT. Losses at the gene ends were 2 bases for V and 3 bases for J; bases not matched to a gene: 13. The CDR3 covers 18 residues. The part of the CDR3 DNA that was read is TGTGCCAGCAGTGAATTGCCTCCCCTAGCGGGAGTTAGCTACGAG. The encoded protein is CASSELPPLAGVSYE. The entire CDR3 protein is CASSELPPLAGVSYEQYF.

Comment on this clone: Read coverage stops 3 residues before the CDR3 terminus; the germline J gene supplies the remainder. J is TRBJ2-3 and V is TRBV7-2; D perhaps matches TRBD1 (5 bases). Germline V gives CDR1 SGHTA, CDR2 FQGNSA. V lost 4 bases to trimming and J lost 6 bases, with 11 bases between them. This CDR3 region has 13 residues. The sequenced part of the CDR3 DNA is TGTGCCAGCAGCTCAAACAGGCGGGATACG. Its translation: CASSSNRRDT. The full CDR3 reads CASSSNRRDTQYF.

Concerning this clone itself: The read ends 3 residues before the CDR3 terminus; that terminus is restored from the germline J gene. The chain carries TRBV20-1 and TRBJ1-5, with TRBD1 matching over 7 bases. The V gene's germline CDR1 is DFQATT and CDR2 SNEGSKA (reference sequence). V shed 3 bases, J shed 1 base, and the junction held 9 bases outside the gene matches. The CDR3 runs 16 residues. Incomplete CDR3 DNA: TGCAGTGCTAGGGTCCCCAACAGGGGCAGCAATCAGCCC. Amino acid sequence: CSARVPNRGSNQP. The whole CDR3 sequence is CSARVPNRGSNQPQHF.

With regard to this clone: The read gets to within 3 residues of the CDR3 end, and the germline J gene fills in the rest. This sequence joins TRBV24-1 and TRBJ2-7; TRBD1 matches at 7 bases. This CDR3 is built from 15 residues. Trimming removed 2 bases from V and 2 bases from J; junction bases left unmatched: 5. Germline-derived CDR1 and CDR2 are KGHDR and SFDVKD. Here the CDR3 reads CATSDSRTGAYEQYF. The sequenced CDR3 bases are TGTGCCACCAGTGATTCCCGGACAGGAGCCTACGAG.

For this clone: The read finishes 3 residues shy of the CDR3 end, and the germline J gene is used to complete it. The chain has TRBV2 and TRBJ1-4; the match to TRBD1 covers 7 bases. Germline CDR1 is SNHLY and CDR2 is FYNNEI. This CDR3 is built from 18 residues. The CDR3 loop is CASRRRDSQYSGANVLFF. The sequenced CDR3 bases are TGTGCCAGCAGGCGAAGGGACAGCCAATACTCTGGGGCCAACGTA. Complete variable domain (other parts from reference TRBV2 and TRBJ1-4): EPEVTQTPSHQVTQMGQEVILRCVPISNHLYFYWYRQILGQKVEFLVSFYNNEISEKSEIFDDQFSVERPDGSNFTLKIRSTKLEDSAMYFCASRRRDSQYSGANVLFFGSGTQLSVL.

To note about this clone: One junction end disagrees with the germline gene, perhaps due to a read error. The read ends 3 residues before the CDR3 terminus; that terminus is restored from the germline J gene. The rearrangement joins TRBV10-3 to TRBJ1-1; D is ambiguous. Germline-derived CDR1 and CDR2 are ENHRY and SYGVKD. CDR3 size: 14 residues. The CDR3 bases that were read are TGTGCCATCACTGAGATTCCTAGGAACACTGAA. This translates into CAITEIPRNTE. The entire CDR3 reads CAITEIPRNTEAFF.